Sequencing of this T cell receptor (beta chain) was carried out in a study of regulatory T cells in long-lasting Graves disease. This clonotype has a handful of counts. Construction of the TCR beta libraries employed iRepertoire HTBI primers in conjunction with Arm-PCR of CDR3 regions. TCRdb processed the multiplex PCR reads anew with MiXCR; each CDR3 protein has one entry. In the table there are about 330,000 distinct CDR3 sequences, around 15% of which are singletons. CDR1 and CDR2 from the germline V gene are MNHEY and SVGEGT. Trimming left V 8 bases short and J 1 base short, with 8 bases between. The CDR3 has 13 residues. Time point of the sample: newly diagnosed GD, antithyroid drugs for less than 3 months. PBMCs were the source of the RNA used for TCR sequencing. These data were likewise used in another study, on T cells in Graves' hyperthyroidism and ophthalmopathy.

Material: peripheral blood mononuclear cells (PBMCs), obtained at new diagnosis, from a patient treated with antithyroid drugs. This TCR came from a woman between 18 and 29 years old with Graves disease. The rearrangement uses TRBV6-2 or TRBV6-3 and TRBJ2-2; D ambiguous. The CDR3 protein is CASQAENTGELFF. CDR3 nucleotide sequence: TGTGCCAGCCAAGCTGAGAACACCGGGGAGCTGTTTTTT.